Below, 28 T cell receptor beta chains from the same sample are listed, as sequenced in a study of Ad26.COV2.S vaccination and SARS-CoV-2 variants. Specified treatment: roughly 19 received Ad26.COV2.S at low or high dose, single or two shots; 5 received placebo; per-sample allocation not given. Samples were taken on day 63 after the first vaccine or placebo injection. The method was immunoSEQ multiplex PCR; TCRdb's version includes in-frame clones alone and lacks a portion of them. The sample lists around 450,000 clones, 88% seen once, with roughly 4% in the top ten. This specimen was peripheral blood, taken in a trial of Ad26.COV2.S vaccine versus placebo. The origin of the receptors is a person between 18 and 60 years old who received the Ad26.COV2.S COVID-19 vaccine or a placebo.

The V call is TRBV7-9, the J call TRBJ2-1; 10 nucleotides agree with TRBD1. J lost 7 bases, V lost 5 bases, and 8 bases had no gene match. CDR1 SEHNR and CDR2 FQNEAQ come from the germline V gene (reference sequence). The CDR3 totals 15 residues. Written as DNA, the CDR3 is TGTGCCAGCAGCAACCGCCGGGACAGGGGTAATGAGCAGTTCTTC. Translation: CASSNRRDRGNEQFF.

The V gene is TRBV6-2 or TRBV6-3, the J gene TRBJ2-7; the D gene could be TRBD1 or TRBD2 (5 bases each). Germline lookup yields CDR1 MNHEY and CDR2 SVGEGT. This CDR3 is built from 14 residues. The V end lost 2 bases, the J end lost 2 bases, and 10 bases lay between the germline ends. CDR3 amino acids: CASSYRGPPYEQYF. CDR3 bases: TGTGCCAGCAGTTACCGGGGACCTCCCTACGAGCAGTACTTC.

The V call is TRBV6-2 or TRBV6-3, the J call TRBJ1-2; D may be TRBD1 (5 bases). V lost 4 bases to trimming and J lost 5 bases, with 11 bases between them. The CDR3 covers 13 residues. Germline assignment: CDR1 MNHEY and CDR2 SVGEGT. CDR3 amino acids: CASSWGLSYGYTF. The CDR3 nucleotides read TGTGCCAGCAGTTGGGGGTTATCGTATGGCTACACCTTC.

The chain couples TRBV4-2 to TRBJ1-2, with 8 positions matching TRBD1. From germline, CDR1 is LGHNA and CDR2 YNFKEQ. The CDR3 loop spans 15 amino acids. Trimming at V came to 3 bases and at J to 8 bases, leaving 11 bases not matched to a gene. In DNA, the CDR3 is TGTGCCAGCAGCCAGTTCTCGGACAGGGCTAGCGGCTACACCTTC. Encoded protein: CASSQFSDRASGYTF.

The chain carries TRBV29-1 and TRBJ2-1; either TRBD1 or TRBD2 may supply D (5 bases each). The germline CDR1 and CDR2 sequences are SQVTM and ANQGSEA. This CDR3 region has 15 residues. V was shortened by 6 bases and J by 0 bases, with 15 bases between the two germline ends. CDR3 sequence reads: CSVMGRLSSYNEQFF. In DNA, the CDR3 is TGCAGCGTCATGGGACGCCTGAGCTCCTACAATGAGCAGTTCTTC.

The gene calls are TRBV14 and TRBJ2-7; 9 bases are shared with TRBD1. This CDR3 region has 15 residues. Trimming took 4 bases from V and 6 from J; bases not matched to a gene: 10. Germline loops: CDR1 SGHDN, CDR2 FVKESK. The CDR3 DNA is TGTGCCAGCAGCCCGAGGACAGGGGTCTTTTTCGAGCAGTACTTC. Amino acids: CASSPRTGVFFEQYF.

A single count supports this clone. The chain joins TRBV28 to TRBJ2-1, with TRBD2 identical over 8 bases. This CDR3 spans 16 amino acids. Trimming took 4 bases from V and 1 from J; bases not matched to a gene: 6. Germline CDR1 is MDHEN and CDR2 is SYDVKM. The CDR3 DNA reads as TGTGCCAGCAGTTCCTTCGGGGGGGCGTCCTACAATGAGCAGTTCTTC. It is translated as CASSSFGGASYNEQFF. Variable domain in full (rest from reference TRBV28 and TRBJ2-1): DVKVTQSSRYLVKRTGEKVFLECVQDMDHENMFWYRQDPGLGLRLIYFSYDVKMKEKGDIPEGYSVSREKKERFSLILESASTNQTSMYLCASSSFGGASYNEQFFGPGTRLTVL.

The chain combines TRBV9 with TRBJ2-3; tentative D call: TRBD1 (7 bases). Trimming left V 6 bases short and J 3 bases short, with 17 bases between. Germline V lookup: CDR1 SGDLS, CDR2 YYNGEE. The CDR3 is made up of 15 amino acids. In DNA, the CDR3 is TGTGCCAGCACCCTAGGAGGGGGCGATACAGATACGCAGTATTTT. It translates to CASTLGGGDTDTQYF.

This clone was detected a few times. The chain couples TRBV6-6 to TRBJ1-5; D unresolved. Trimming removed 6 bases at V and 3 bases at J, with 6 bases between. CDR1 is MNHNY, CDR2 SVGAGI, per germline (reference sequence). CDR3 size: 12 residues. CDR3 in DNA: TGTGCCAGCAGCCTCGACAATCAGCCCCAGCATTTT. Its protein is CASSLDNQPQHF.

CDR3: CASSPSTARIPGYTF. The CDR3 region has the DNA TGTGCCAGCAGCCCCTCGACGGCACGAATTCCTGGCTACACCTTC. The rearrangement uses TRBV7-9 and TRBJ1-2; D ambiguous. V lost 5 bases and J 7 bases, leaving 20 bases between the germline ends. The CDR3 totals 15 residues. CDR1 is SEHNR and CDR2 is FQNEAQ in the germline V gene (reference sequence).

In nucleotides, the CDR3 is TGCGCCAGCAGCCAAAGTAGCGGGGTGGTAGATACGCAGTATTTT. As protein: CASSQSSGVVDTQYF. This chain links TRBV4-1 with TRBJ2-3; 8 bases align to TRBD2. CDR3 length: 15 amino acids. With V trimmed by 2 bases and J by 5 bases, 6 bases remained unmatched. CDR1 MGHRA and CDR2 YSYEKL come from the germline V gene.

This clone is a singleton in its sample. V gene TRBV27 combines with J gene TRBJ2-5; a possible D gene is TRBD1 (5 bases). V was pared by 5 bases and J by 5 bases, with 6 bases between. The germline CDR1 and CDR2 sequences are MNHEY and SMNVEV (reference sequence). The CDR3 sequence is 11 residues long. As DNA, the CDR3 is TGTGCCAGCAGTCAGGGCGAGACCCAGTACTTC. Encoded protein: CASSQGETQYF.

The chain carries TRBV4-3 and TRBJ2-3; TRBD2 agrees at 9 bases. V was pared by 1 base and J by 3 bases, with 8 bases of the junction left unmatched. This CDR3 has 17 amino acids. Germline assignment: CDR1 LGHNA and CDR2 YSLEER. The CDR3 DNA is TGCGCCAGCAGCCAAGGGTCGCTAGCGGGGTGGACAGATACGCAGTATTTT. Translated: CASSQGSLAGWTDTQYF.

This chain connects TRBV28 to TRBJ2-3, with 7 bases matching TRBD1. With 5 bases clipped from V and 9 bases from J, the junction kept 8 bases outside the gene matches. CDR1 is MDHEN, CDR2 SYDVKM, per germline. The CDR3 length is 13 residues. The CDR3 sequence: CASSPPDRPTQYF. DNA of the CDR3: TGTGCCAGCAGTCCCCCGGACAGGCCGACGCAGTATTTT.

This clone has a handful of counts. V is TRBV6-1 and J is TRBJ2-6; D may be TRBD1 or TRBD2 (5 bases each). The CDR3 is 18 residues long. V was shortened by 0 bases and J by 0 bases, with 12 bases between the two germline ends. Germline V gene data show CDR1 as MNHNS and CDR2 as SASEGT. This CDR3 is CASSEAGAGGSGANVLTF. For the CDR3, the DNA is TGTGCCAGCAGTGAAGCAGGGGCGGGTGGCTCTGGGGCCAACGTCCTGACTTTC.

The chain has TRBV3-1 (or the pseudogene TRBV3-2) and TRBJ1-5; 8 nucleotides match TRBD1. Germline values: CDR1 LGHDT, CDR2 YNNKEL (reference sequence). The CDR3 is 15 residues long. V shed 0 bases and J 9 bases; nucleotides not matched to a gene: 7. CDR3 protein: CASSQDPRGLRPQHF. The CDR3 DNA follows: TGTGCCAGCAGCCAAGATCCCAGGGGGCTAAGGCCCCAGCATTTT.

The CDR3 spells CAITPGQGRNYGYTF. The DNA for the CDR3 is TGTGCCATCACCCCGGGACAGGGTAGAAACTATGGCTACACCTTC. V and J are TRBV10-3 and TRBJ1-2, with 9 bases matching TRBD1. The CDR3 is made up of 15 amino acids. V lost 7 bases, J lost 2 bases, and 8 bases stayed unmatched. CDR1 and CDR2 from the germline V gene are ENHRY and SYGVKD.

This chain links TRBV25-1 with TRBJ2-7; the match to TRBD2 covers 10 bases. The V gene's germline CDR1 is MGHDK and CDR2 SYGVNS. The trim removed 8 bases at V and 6 bases at J, leaving 4 bases unmatched. The CDR3 runs 12 residues. CDR3 sequence: CASRSGGGEQYF. As DNA, the CDR3 is TGTGCCAGCCGCAGCGGGGGGGGCGAGCAGTACTTC.

The sample holds a few counts of this clone. The chain combines TRBV28 with TRBJ2-7; D is uncertain. Trimming removed 3 bases from V and 4 bases from J, with 7 bases in between. This CDR3 contains 12 residues. Germline V lookup: CDR1 MDHEN, CDR2 SYDVKM. CDR3 DNA: TGTGCCAGCAGTTTTTTATCATACGAGCAGTACTTC. Translated: CASSFLSYEQYF.

The V call is TRBV9, the J call TRBJ1-2, with a weak D call TRBD1 (5 bases). Germline CDR1 is SGDLS and CDR2 is YYNGEE. The CDR3 runs 14 residues. Between the trimmed V and J ends, which lost 7 bases and 5 bases, there was a span of 18 bases. The CDR3 reads CASSQRDPRYGYTF. CDR3 nucleotide sequence: TGTGCCAGCTCGCAGCGGGACCCCCGTTATGGCTACACCTTC.

This clone turned up a few times. The J gene is TRBJ2-7, the V gene TRBV7-6; TRBD1 matches at 7 bases. This CDR3 is built from 15 residues. J lost 2 bases, V lost 5 bases, and 9 bases had no gene match. Germline loops: CDR1 SGHVS, CDR2 FNYEAQ. The CDR3 sequence is CASSRGGTDTYEQYF. The CDR3, as DNA: TGTGCCAGCAGCCGGGGTGGGACAGATACCTACGAGCAGTACTTC.

This clone was found a few times. One end of the junction does not line up with germline, which may come from a read error. The chain recombines TRBV7-2 with TRBJ1-5; perhaps TRBD1 as D (6 bases). The CDR3 is 15 amino acids. Germline CDR1 SGHTA, CDR2 FQGNSA. CDR3 sequence (DNA): TGTGCCAGCAGTTTAGAAACAGGGACCGATCAGCCCCAGCATTTT. Its protein product is CASSLETGTDQPQHF.

The chain recombines TRBV15 with TRBJ2-7; TRBD2 is a possible D gene (5 bases). The V end lost 0 bases, the J end lost 4 bases, and 10 bases lay between the germline ends. The germline CDR1 and CDR2 sequences are LNHNV and YYDKDF (reference sequence). The CDR3 covers 14 residues. Written as DNA, the CDR3 is TGTGCCACCAGCAGAGACCGGCGCGGGTACGAGCAGTACTTC. Its translation is CATSRDRRGYEQYF.

This chain uses TRBV10-3 with TRBJ2-3; no clear D. The CDR3 has 14 amino acids. CDR1 ENHRY and CDR2 SYGVKD come from the germline V gene. The V end was cut by 0 bases, the J end by 4 bases, with 8 bases between. The CDR3, as DNA: TGTGCCATCAGTGAGTCCGGTTTCCCAGATACGCAGTATTTT. This encodes CAISESGFPDTQYF.

The V call is TRBV12-5, the J call TRBJ1-1; no reliable D call. CDR3 size: 18 residues. Germline V gene data show CDR1 as LGHNT and CDR2 as FRNRAP. The V end lost 3 bases, the J end lost 2 bases, and 22 bases lay between the germline ends. The chain's CDR3 is CASGFGSSWTPKNTEAFF. The CDR3 nucleotides read TGTGCTAGTGGTTTCGGAAGTTCGTGGACCCCTAAAAACACTGAAGCTTTCTTT.

The chain is built from TRBV7-8 and TRBJ2-7, with 9 bases aligning to TRBD1. Per the germline V gene, CDR1 is SGHVS and CDR2 is FQNEAQ. Trimming took 1 base from V and 2 from J; bases not matched to a gene: 6. The CDR3 has 16 residues. CDR3 in DNA: TGTGCCAGCAGCTTAGTGGGACAGGGATACACCTACGAGCAGTACTTC. Protein: CASSLVGQGYTYEQYF.

This clone is a singleton in its sample. J is TRBJ2-7 and V is TRBV6-5; TRBD2 is a possible D gene (5 bases). Germline-derived CDR1 and CDR2 are MNHEY and SVGAGI. The CDR3 contains 10 residues. The ends were cut back, 10 bases at V and 7 bases at J, with 11 bases in the middle. This CDR3 is CANRELEQYF. The CDR3 nucleotides read TGTGCCAACCGGGAACTTGAGCAGTACTTC.

The V gene is TRBV6-1, the J gene TRBJ1-3; D may be TRBD1 (6 bases). The CDR3 runs to 20 residues. V shed 2 bases and J shed 1 base, with 24 bases lying between them. The germline CDR1 and CDR2 sequences are MNHNS and SASEGT. CDR3 coding DNA: TGTGCCAGCAGTGAATTTAGTGTGGCTGGTGGGGGGCTGTCTGGAAACACCATATATTTT. Amino acids: CASSEFSVAGGGLSGNTIYF.